Described below is a single T cell receptor beta chain sequence and its context. Its antigen is currently unknown. This specimen comes from a study of read filtering for tumor transcriptome and immune sequencing. Study-level background: The cohort had around 18 men and over twelve women aged about 47 to 80, mean about 67 years.

Points from the study as a whole: Single-read clonotypes: about 81.9% of IR-seq clonotypes (approximately 3.7% of reads), about 70% of RNA-seq clonotypes (roughly 45% of reads). RNA-seq captured clonotypes less deeply and reliably than IR-seq.

From about 0.4 ug of RNA, a library with molecular barcoded alpha/delta and beta/gamma adaptors was made. TCRdb analysed the reads with MiXCR anew, one entry per CDR3 protein. This table has around 38,000 distinct CDR3 sequences, around 15% appearing once. The V and J ends lost 5 bases and 5 bases, in that order; junction bases with no gene match: 9. This CDR3 is built from 13 residues. Germline assignment: CDR1 DFQATT and CDR2 SNEGSKA (reference sequence). This TCR was sampled from a donor at least 40 years old with multiple myeloma. The specimen was a population of CD138-negative cells sorted from bone marrow. The chain uses TRBV20-1 and TRBJ2-7; 7 bases line up with TRBD2. In DNA, the CDR3 is TGCAGTGCTGGAGTTGCGGGAGCCCACGAGCAGTACTTC. Amino acid sequence: CSAGVAGAHEQYF.